This T cell receptor (beta chain) was identified during a study of identical twins. CDR1 is DFQATT and CDR2 is SNEGSKA in the germline V gene (reference sequence). V shed 5 bases, J shed 5 bases, and the junction held 8 bases outside the gene matches. CDR3 size: 14 residues. Each CDR3 protein gets one entry after TCRdb re-called the 5' RACE reads with MiXCR. The table includes hundreds of thousands of distinct CDR3 sequences, 15% to 20% detected once. These same data were also listed under a study on T cells expressing NK-cell markers. This second report adds: Of eight sequenced donors, seven were HCMV-seropositive and one HCMV-seronegative.

The sequenced material came from PBMCs. J is TRBJ1-2 and V is TRBV20-1, with TRBD1 matching 10 bases. The sequence was obtained from a woman aged 18-29 years in good health. CDR3 protein: CSASGQGSVYGYTF. The CDR3, as DNA: TGCAGTGCTTCGGGACAGGGGTCTGTGTATGGCTACACCTTC.